The entry that follows covers one TCR beta chain sequence. In the original analysis: Researchers report that nucleated cell counts were estimated from reference gene primer amplification. Measured with immunoSEQ multiplex PCR; TCRdb has only the in-frame clones, and not every one. V, J and clone size reflect that table, while D and trimming were determined from the DNA. The data contain a few hundred thousand clones, around four fifths of them seen just once; the ten biggest clones take up around 5.1%. This specimen comes from a study of blood T cell repertoires in COVID-19. The overall study: The origin of the acute and convalescent COVID-19 samples was the United States, Italy and Spain. T cells, B-cell-depleted T cells, or PBMCs provided the cDNA or gDNA that served as material.

Participant age was roughly 18 to 89 years, and participants resided in 20 to 30 US areas. CDR3 size: 14 residues. V lost 6 bases, J lost 4 bases, and 4 bases stayed unmatched. Germline CDR1 LNHDA, CDR2 SQIVND (reference sequence). The rearrangement joins TRBV19 to TRBJ1-2, with 11 positions matching TRBD1. Material for sequencing was PBMCs or T cells enriched from blood (not recorded which). The sequence derives from a woman aged 45-65 years who had recovered from COVID-19. CDR3 in DNA: TGTGCCAGTAGGGCCGGGACAGGGGGCTATGGCTACACCTTC. Translating it yields CASRAGTGGYGYTF.